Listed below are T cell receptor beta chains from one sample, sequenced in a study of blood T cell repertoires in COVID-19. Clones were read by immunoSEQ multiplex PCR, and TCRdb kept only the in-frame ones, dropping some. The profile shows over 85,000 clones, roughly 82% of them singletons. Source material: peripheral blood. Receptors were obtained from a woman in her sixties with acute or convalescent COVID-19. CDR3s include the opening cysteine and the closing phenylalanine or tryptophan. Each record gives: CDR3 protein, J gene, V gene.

CDR3 protein: CASSVESSYNSPLHF; J gene: TRBJ1-6; V gene: TRBV9
CDR3 protein: CASSLAAVSGNTIYF; J gene: TRBJ1-3; V gene: TRBV7-2
CDR3 protein: CASYPGGTLGYTF; J gene: TRBJ1-2; V gene: TRBV2
CDR3 protein: CASSQTGGEAFF; J gene: TRBJ1-1; V gene: TRBV4-1
CDR3 protein: CASSYLLGSPSRYDYGYTF; J gene: TRBJ1-2; V gene: TRBV6-2/TRBV6-3
CDR3 protein: CASRRQGFETQYF; J gene: TRBJ2-5; V gene: TRBV2
CDR3 protein: CASSYGQSYEQYF; J gene: TRBJ2-7; V gene: TRBV6-2/TRBV6-3
CDR3 protein: CASRATNTGELFF; J gene: TRBJ2-2; V gene: TRBV2
CDR3 protein: CATSANTGTGFNEQYF; J gene: TRBJ2-7; V gene: TRBV24-1
CDR3 protein: CASGLAVTGAGTDTQYF; J gene: TRBJ2-3; V gene: TRBV12-5
CDR3 protein: CATSRGATVTPLFYNEQFF; J gene: TRBJ2-1; V gene: TRBV15
CDR3 protein: CAWRVEGSGYTF; J gene: TRBJ1-2; V gene: TRBV30
CDR3 protein: CASSTGGRYGYTF; J gene: TRBJ1-2; V gene: TRBV13
CDR3 protein: CASSSPGTDTQYF; J gene: TRBJ2-3; V gene: TRBV6-5
CDR3 protein: CASSLGTGPTRPAF; J gene: TRBJ1-6; V gene: TRBV28
CDR3 protein: CATSDPGHSDTEAFF; J gene: TRBJ1-1; V gene: TRBV15
CDR3 protein: CASSLAGEAYGYTF; J gene: TRBJ1-2; V gene: TRBV7-2
CDR3 protein: CASGRDSRYEQYF; J gene: TRBJ2-7; V gene: TRBV2
CDR3 protein: CASSSGNRGYTF; J gene: TRBJ1-2; V gene: TRBV6-5
CDR3 protein: CASSFDRTGYTF; J gene: TRBJ1-2; V gene: TRBV6-5
CDR3 protein: CASSLDINTEAFF; J gene: TRBJ1-1; V gene: TRBV5-6
CDR3 protein: CATSSEAWGYTF; J gene: TRBJ1-2; V gene: TRBV15
CDR3 protein: CASSPDRDEQFF; J gene: TRBJ2-1; V gene: TRBV2
CDR3 protein: CASSLSEFLMSGYGYTF; J gene: TRBJ1-2; V gene: TRBV28
CDR3 protein: CASSRGGAGGGFEQYF; J gene: TRBJ2-7; V gene: TRBV6-6
CDR3 protein: CASSSGTSGGWGVQYF; J gene: TRBJ2-5; V gene: TRBV27
CDR3 protein: CASRDTGTEAFF; J gene: TRBJ1-1; V gene: TRBV28